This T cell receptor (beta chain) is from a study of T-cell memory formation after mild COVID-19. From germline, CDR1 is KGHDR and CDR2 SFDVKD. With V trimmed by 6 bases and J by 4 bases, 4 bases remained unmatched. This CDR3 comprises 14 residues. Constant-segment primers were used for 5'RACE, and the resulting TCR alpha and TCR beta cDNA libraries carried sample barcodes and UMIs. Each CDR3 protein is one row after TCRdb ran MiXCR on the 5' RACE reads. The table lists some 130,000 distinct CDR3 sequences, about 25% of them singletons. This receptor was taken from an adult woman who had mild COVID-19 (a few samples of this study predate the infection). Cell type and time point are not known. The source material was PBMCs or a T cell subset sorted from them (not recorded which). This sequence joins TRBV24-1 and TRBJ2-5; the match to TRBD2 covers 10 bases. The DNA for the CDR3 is TGTGCCACCAGTCTAGCGGGAGTGGGAGAGACCCAGTACTTC. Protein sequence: CATSLAGVGETQYF.